The present entry profiles one T cell receptor beta chain with its context. Its antigen is not known. In preparing each TCR library, about 3,700 ng of total RNA was used. A 6-nucleotide sample barcode was carried by the UMIs, which template switching added. TCRdb re-called the 5' RACE reads and gives one entry per CDR3 protein, without DNA. In total, the table holds around 450,000 distinct CDR3 sequences. This CDR3 contains 15 residues. Germline V gene data show CDR1 as SGHRS and CDR2 as YFSETQ. This sample was taken from a study of monozygotic twins with inflammatory bowel disease. Study conclusions and caveats: Other individuals had fewer clonotypes in common with IBD patients than with healthy twins, especially with disease activity. No distinction between different T cell subtypes was possible.

This sequence was found in a human donor with ulcerative colitis or Crohn's disease, or a healthy co-twin of an affected twin (not recorded which). V usage is TRBV5-1 and J usage is TRBJ2-1; the TCRdb D gene call, TRBD2, has no DNA to confirm it. Input material: blood. The CDR3 protein is CASSLVREAYNEQFF.